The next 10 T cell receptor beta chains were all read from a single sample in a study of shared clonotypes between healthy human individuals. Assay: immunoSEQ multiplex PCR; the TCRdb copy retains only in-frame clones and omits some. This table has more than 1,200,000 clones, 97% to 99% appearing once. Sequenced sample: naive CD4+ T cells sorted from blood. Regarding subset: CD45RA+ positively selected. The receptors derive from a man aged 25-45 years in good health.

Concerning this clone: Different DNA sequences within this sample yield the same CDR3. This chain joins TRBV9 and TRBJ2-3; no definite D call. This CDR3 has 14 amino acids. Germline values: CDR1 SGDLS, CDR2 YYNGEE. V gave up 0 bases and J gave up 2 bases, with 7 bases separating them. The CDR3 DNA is TGTGCCAGCAGCGTAGTGGGGAACACAGATACGCAGTATTTT. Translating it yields CASSVVGNTDTQYF.

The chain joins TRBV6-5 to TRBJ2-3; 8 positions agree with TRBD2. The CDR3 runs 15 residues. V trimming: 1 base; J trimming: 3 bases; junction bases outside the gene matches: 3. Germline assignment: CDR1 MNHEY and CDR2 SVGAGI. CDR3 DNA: TGTGCCAGCAGTTACTTAAGCGGGAGAACAGATACGCAGTATTTT. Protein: CASSYLSGRTDTQYF.

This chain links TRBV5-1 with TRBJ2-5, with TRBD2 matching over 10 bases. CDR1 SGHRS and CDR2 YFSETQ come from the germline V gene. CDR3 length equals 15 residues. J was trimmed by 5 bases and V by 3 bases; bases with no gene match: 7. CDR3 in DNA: TGCGCCAGCAGCTCCAATAGCGGGAGGCGGGAGACCCAGTACTTC. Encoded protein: CASSSNSGRRETQYF.

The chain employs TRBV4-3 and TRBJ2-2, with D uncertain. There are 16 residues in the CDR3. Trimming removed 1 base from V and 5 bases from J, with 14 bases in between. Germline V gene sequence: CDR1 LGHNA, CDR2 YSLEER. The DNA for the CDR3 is TGCGCCAGCAGCCAAGCCTATGGAGCAAGGACCGGGGAGCTGTTTTTT. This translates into CASSQAYGARTGELFF.

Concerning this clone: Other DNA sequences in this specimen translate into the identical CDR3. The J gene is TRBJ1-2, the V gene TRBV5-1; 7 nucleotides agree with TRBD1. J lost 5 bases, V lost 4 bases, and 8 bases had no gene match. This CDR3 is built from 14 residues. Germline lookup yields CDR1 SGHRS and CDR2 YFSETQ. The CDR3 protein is CASSPGTVGYGYTF. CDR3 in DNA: TGCGCCAGCAGCCCTGGGACAGTTGGTTATGGCTACACCTTC.

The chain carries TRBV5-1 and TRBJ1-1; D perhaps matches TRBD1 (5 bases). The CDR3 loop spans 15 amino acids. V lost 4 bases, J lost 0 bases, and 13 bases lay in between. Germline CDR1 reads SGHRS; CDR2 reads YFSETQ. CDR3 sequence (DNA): TGCGCCAGCAGCAGGGACGGACTCATGAACACTGAAGCTTTCTTT. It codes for CASSRDGLMNTEAFF.

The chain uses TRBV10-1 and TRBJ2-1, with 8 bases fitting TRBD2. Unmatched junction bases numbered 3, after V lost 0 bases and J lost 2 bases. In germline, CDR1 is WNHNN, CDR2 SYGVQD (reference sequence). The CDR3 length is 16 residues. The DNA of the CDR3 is TGCGCCAGCAGTGAGTCAAGGGGACTAGCCTACAATGAGCAGTTCTTC. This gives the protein CASSESRGLAYNEQFF.

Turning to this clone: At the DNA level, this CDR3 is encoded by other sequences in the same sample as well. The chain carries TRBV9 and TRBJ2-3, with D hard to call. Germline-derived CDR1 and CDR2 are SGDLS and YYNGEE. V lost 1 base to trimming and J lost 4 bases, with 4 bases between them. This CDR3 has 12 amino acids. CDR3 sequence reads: CASSVLPDTQYF. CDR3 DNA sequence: TGTGCCAGCAGCGTACTTCCAGATACGCAGTATTTT.

The CDR3 protein is CASSLQGAGVGELFF. DNA of the CDR3: TGTGCCAGCAGCTTACAGGGGGCTGGTGTCGGGGAGCTGTTTTTT. The V and J genes are TRBV7-9 and TRBJ2-2, with 8 positions matching TRBD1. The germline gives CDR1 SEHNR, CDR2 FQNEAQ (reference sequence). J lost 7 bases, V lost 2 bases, and 6 bases had no gene match. The CDR3 length is 15 residues.

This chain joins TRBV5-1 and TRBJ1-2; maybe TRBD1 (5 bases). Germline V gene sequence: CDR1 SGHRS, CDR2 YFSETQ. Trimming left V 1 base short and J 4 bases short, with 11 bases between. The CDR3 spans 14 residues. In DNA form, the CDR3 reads TGCGCCAGCAGCTTGCCAGGGCCGGGCTATGGCTACACCTTC. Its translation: CASSLPGPGYGYTF.